The rows below give T cell receptor beta chains drawn from one sample of a study of human T cells and chemical hapten exposure. TCRdb redid the calling of the RACE reads with MiXCR, one entry per CDR3 protein. The profile shows about 120,000 distinct CDR3 sequences, over 9% of them singletons. Source: whole blood, taken in connection with sensitization to the hapten diphenylcyclopropenone (DPC). These receptors all stem from a woman in her 50s with alopecia areata. Some clones in this sample may be carry-over from other donors' samples. The CDR3 runs from the conserved cysteine through the conserved F or W. Fields, in order: clone size, V gene, D gene, J gene, CDR3 DNA, CDR3 protein. The D gene is left open where the match is weak. A clone size is listed for some rows: how often the clone was seen (once, few, many), or a class if it is expanded.

>few|TRBV2|-|TRBJ2-7
TGTGCCAGCACCCCCAGGGGTCAGCTGTACTTC
CASTPRGQLYF
>many|TRBV20-1|-|TRBJ2-3
TGCAGTGCTAGAGGGTCCTACCTAAGCACAGATACGCAGTATTTT
CSARGSYLSTDTQYF
>many|TRBV6-2/TRBV6-3|TRBD2|TRBJ2-5
TGTGCCAGCACCCTCCGCCGGGGGGGAGAGACCCAGTACTTC
CASTLRRGGETQYF
>-|TRBV5-6|-|TRBJ1-4
TGTGCCAGCAGCTTGGACAGGATTAATGAAAAACTGTTTTTT
CASSLDRINEKLFF
>-|TRBV10-3|-|TRBJ1-1
TGTGCCATCAGTGATGACGCGACGAACACTGAAGCTTTCTTT
CAISDDATNTEAFF
>few|TRBV3-1|-|TRBJ1-1
TGTGCCAGCAGCCGAGTGTCATACACTGAAGCTTTCTTT
CASSRVSYTEAFF
>once|TRBV12-3/TRBV12-4|-|TRBJ1-5
TGTGCCAGCACCCCAGGGGCAAGCAATCAGCCCCAGCATTTT
CASTPGASNQPQHF
>-|TRBV6-2/TRBV6-3|-|TRBJ2-7
TGTGCCAGCAGAAAGGGACGGATGGCCTCCTACGAGCAGTACTTC
CASRKGRMASYEQYF
>many|TRBV4-2|-|TRBJ2-7
TGTGCCAGCAGCCAAGATAAGGCTGCCGAGCAGTACTTC
CASSQDKAAEQYF
>few|TRBV29-1|TRBD1|TRBJ1-5
TGCAGCGTGGGAGGGGGGACAGGGATAAACAATCAGCCCCAGCATTTT
CSVGGGTGINNQPQHF
>-|TRBV19|-|TRBJ1-2
TGTGCCAGTAGTATATGGGGGAATGGCTACACCTTC
CASSIWGNGYTF
>few|TRBV11-2|-|TRBJ2-7
TGTGCCAGCAGCATCGCCGGGAGTACATACGAGCAGTACTTC
CASSIAGSTYEQYF
>many|TRBV12-3/TRBV12-4|-|TRBJ1-5
TGTGCCAGCACCTGGGGGGGAAATCAGCCCCAGCATTTT
CASTWGGNQPQHF
>few|TRBV20-1|TRBD1|TRBJ2-5
TGCAGTGCTAGCCGAGAGGGACAGGGGGCAGGGGAGACCCAGTACTTC
CSASREGQGAGETQYF
>-|TRBV6-5|-|TRBJ1-1
TGTGCCAGCAGTTACGCAGGGGCGCTTATCTCTGAAGCTTTCTTT
CASSYAGALISEAFF
>-|TRBV7-2|TRBD1|TRBJ2-1
TGTGCCAGCAGCTCCCCACAGGGGTCCTACAATGAGCAGTTCTTC
CASSSPQGSYNEQFF
>few|TRBV27|TRBD1|TRBJ2-3
TGTGCCAGCAGTAGGACAGGGGGCCCGATATTCACAGATACGCAGTATTTT
CASSRTGGPIFTDTQYF
>few|TRBV2|-|TRBJ1-2
TGTGCCAGCAGTGATGGGGTAGATGGCTACACCTTC
CASSDGVDGYTF
>-|TRBV28|-|TRBJ2-7
TGTGCCAGCAGTCCCCCGGGAGCAACCTACGAGCAGTACTTC
CASSPPGATYEQYF
>few|TRBV7-2|TRBD1|TRBJ1-2
TGTGCCAGCAGCTTAGCGCCTGGTTCAGGGGGAGGCTACACCTTC
CASSLAPGSGGGYTF
>many|TRBV5-1|-|TRBJ2-1
TGCGCCAGCAGCTTAACCTCCTACAATGAGCAGTTCTTC
CASSLTSYNEQFF
>many|TRBV4-2|TRBD1|TRBJ2-7
TGTGCCAGCAGCCCCACACAGGGGTACGAGCAGTACTTC
CASSPTQGYEQYF
>few|TRBV6-2/TRBV6-3|-|TRBJ2-3
TGTGCCAGCAGTTCACAGCTCAGGACTTCTAGCACAGATACGCAGTATTTT
CASSSQLRTSSTDTQYF
>-|TRBV7-2|TRBD1|TRBJ1-6
TGTGCCAGCAGCTTGACAGGGAGATGGAATAATTCACCCCTCCACTTT
CASSLTGRWNNSPLHF
>many|TRBV6-5|-|TRBJ1-1
TGTGCCAGCAGCAGGGAGGGGGTGAACACTGAAGCTTTCTTT
CASSREGVNTEAFF
>-|TRBV20-1|-|TRBJ1-6
TGCAGTGCTCCCCGACAGGCGATACATAATTCACCCCTCCACTTT
CSAPRQAIHNSPLHF
>many|TRBV12-3/TRBV12-4|-|TRBJ1-6
TGTGCCAGCAGTTTTGGAGAGCTACTTAATTCACCCCTCCACTTT
CASSFGELLNSPLHF
>-|TRBV7-2|-|TRBJ2-7
TGTGCCAGCAGCCCAGCCGGGACCGGTCCCTACGAGCAGTACTTC
CASSPAGTGPYEQYF
>-|TRBV12-3/TRBV12-4|-|TRBJ2-2
TGTGCCAGCAGTTTCGGGGAAGCCGGGGAGCTGTTTTTT
CASSFGEAGELFF
>few|TRBV18|-|TRBJ2-7
TGTGCCAGCTCACCACCATCCGGGGGCTACGAGCAGTACTTC
CASSPPSGGYEQYF
>-|TRBV4-2|TRBD2|TRBJ2-2
TGTGCCAGCAGCGGGGCAGCGGGGGGAGACACCGGGGAGCTGTTTTTT
CASSGAAGGDTGELFF
>many|TRBV5-1|-|TRBJ2-1
TGCGCCAGCAACCCCCGCAGGGAGCGTCGTGATGAGCAGTTCTTC
CASNPRRERRDEQFF
>many|TRBV29-1|-|TRBJ2-5
TGCAGCGTTGAAGATGGCCGTAGGGGGGAGACCCAGTACTTC
CSVEDGRRGETQYF
>few|TRBV24-1|-|TRBJ2-6
TGTGCCACCAGTGACTCTGGGGCCAACGTCCTGACTTTC
CATSDSGANVLTF
>many|TRBV4-3|TRBD2|TRBJ2-7
TGCGCCAGCAGCCACGGGACTAGCGGGCTCTACGAGCAGTACTTC
CASSHGTSGLYEQYF
>few|TRBV27|TRBD1|TRBJ1-2
TGTGCCAGCAGGCACGGACAGGCCTTTAACTATGGCTACACCTTC
CASRHGQAFNYGYTF
>many|TRBV12-3/TRBV12-4|TRBD1|TRBJ2-5
TGTGCCAGCAGTTTTGGGGACAGGCTATACGAAGAGACCCAGTACTTC
CASSFGDRLYEETQYF
>-|TRBV7-2|-|TRBJ1-2
TGTGCCAGCAGCTTCAGTGCAGGTTCTGTGGGGTCGGATGGCTGCACCTTC
CASSFSAGSVGSDGCTF
>few|TRBV30|TRBD1|TRBJ2-3
TGTGCCTGGACTGTCGGGACAGGAGTGTATTATACGCAGTATTTT
CAWTVGTGVYYTQYF
>-|TRBV5-5|-|TRBJ2-3
TGTGCCAGCAGCTTATTCGACACAGATACGCAGTATTTT
CASSLFDTDTQYF
>-|TRBV9|TRBD2|TRBJ2-1
TGTGCCAGCAGCGCCGGACTAGCGGGAAGCTCCTACAATGAGCAGTTCTTC
CASSAGLAGSSYNEQFF
>many|TRBV7-2|TRBD2|TRBJ2-5
TGTGCCAGCAGCCCTCGACTAGCGGGGGGCCTAGGGACCCAGTACTTC
CASSPRLAGGLGTQYF
>few|TRBV28|-|TRBJ2-3
TGTGCCAGCAGTTTCGAGGGGACGGGCACAGATACGCAGTATTTT
CASSFEGTGTDTQYF
>many|TRBV7-2|TRBD1|TRBJ2-1
TGTGCCAGCAGCTTAGTGGGGACAGGGGGCAGCTCCTACAATGAGCAGTTCTTC
CASSLVGTGGSSYNEQFF
>-|TRBV6-5|-|TRBJ2-5
TGTGCCAGCAGTCACAGGGAGGGGGTAGAGACCCAGTACTTC
CASSHREGVETQYF
>many|TRBV12-3/TRBV12-4|TRBD1|TRBJ2-7
TGTGCCAGCAGTTTGGGACAGGGGAACGAGCAGTACTTC
CASSLGQGNEQYF
>-|TRBV20-1|-|TRBJ1-4
TGCAGTGCAGGACACAGGGAGGGGAAACTGTTTTTT
CSAGHREGKLFF
>many|TRBV5-1|TRBD2|TRBJ2-1
TGCGCCAGCAGCATGACTAGCACCCTCTACAATGAGCAGTTCTTC
CASSMTSTLYNEQFF
>few|TRBV6-1|-|TRBJ2-2
TGTGCCAGCAGTGAAGCCGCTACCCGGGGCGCCGGGGAGCTGTTTTTT
CASSEAATRGAGELFF
>-|TRBV7-8|TRBD1|TRBJ1-4
TGTGCCAGCAGCGGCCGGGACAGGGGCCTTGAAAAACTGTTTTTT
CASSGRDRGLEKLFF
>-|TRBV7-9|TRBD2|TRBJ2-3
TGTGCCAGCAGCAGACTAGCGGGAAGGCCAGATACGCAGTATTTT
CASSRLAGRPDTQYF
>-|TRBV24-1|-|TRBJ2-3
TGTGCCACCAGTGATGCCCTAGCGAGTCACACAGATACGCAGTATTTT
CATSDALASHTDTQYF
>-|TRBV19|-|TRBJ1-1
TGTGCCACCCTTAGATCCGTAGAGTTCACTGAAGCTTTCTTT
CATLRSVEFTEAFF
>few|TRBV30|TRBD1|TRBJ2-7
TGTGCCTGGACGACAGGGGTAACGTCCAGTCCCTACGAGCAGTACTTC
CAWTTGVTSSPYEQYF